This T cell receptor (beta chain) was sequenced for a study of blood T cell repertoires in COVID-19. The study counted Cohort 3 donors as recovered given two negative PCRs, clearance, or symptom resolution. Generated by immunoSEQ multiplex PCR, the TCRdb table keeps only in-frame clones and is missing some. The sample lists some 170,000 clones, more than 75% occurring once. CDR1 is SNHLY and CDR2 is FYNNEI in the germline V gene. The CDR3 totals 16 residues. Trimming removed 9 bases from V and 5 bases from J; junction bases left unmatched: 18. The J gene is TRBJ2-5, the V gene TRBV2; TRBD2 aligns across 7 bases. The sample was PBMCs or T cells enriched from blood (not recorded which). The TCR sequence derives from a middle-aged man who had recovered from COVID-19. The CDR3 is CASPPPGTTLSETQYF. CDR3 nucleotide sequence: TGTGCCAGTCCCCCACCAGGGACTACGCTGTCGGAGACCCAGTACTTC.